A selection of T cell receptor beta chains follows, all from one sample in a study of OX40 agonist ivuxolimab in advanced cancers. Measured with immunoSEQ multiplex PCR; TCRdb has only the in-frame clones, and not every one. The profile shows about 45,000 clones, around 90% of them singletons. This material consisted of CD4+ or CD8+ T cells sorted from blood, taken in a trial of the OX40 agonist ivuxolimab. These receptors all stem from an adult with an advanced solid tumor such as melanoma, head and neck, liver or kidney cancer. CDR3s include the opening cysteine and the closing phenylalanine or tryptophan. D genes are given only for firm matches. Size is stated for part of the rows, as once, few or many counts, or as a class when the clone is expanded.

j_call d_call clone_size v_call cdr3_nt cdr3_aa
TRBJ2-3 . . TRBV5-1 TGCGCCAGCAGCGCCTCCGGGACATCAACAGATACGCAGTATTTT CASSASGTSTDTQYF
TRBJ2-2 . . TRBV4-1 TGCGCCAGCAGCCATCCCTCTCAGGGGGGGGGCGGGGAGCTGTTTTTT CASSHPSQGGGGELFF
TRBJ1-2 . few TRBV4-1 TGCGCCAGCAGCCAAGTGGGAGGGGATGGCTACACCTTC CASSQVGGDGYTF
TRBJ2-3 . . TRBV2 TGTGCCAGCAGCGAGGACGGAAACACAGATACGCAGTATTTT CASSEDGNTDTQYF
TRBJ1-4 . . TRBV15 TGTGCCACCAGCAACCAGGGCACTAATGAAAAACTGTTTTTT CATSNQGTNEKLFF
TRBJ1-1 . . TRBV10-2 TGCGCCAGCAGTGAGTCGGCGGGATCCGCTGAAGCTTTCTTT CASSESAGSAEAFF
TRBJ2-1 . . TRBV27 TGTGCCAGCAGTTTATCGGCCGTCTCCTACAATGAGCAGTTCTTC CASSLSAVSYNEQFF
TRBJ2-6 . . TRBV9 TGTGCCAGCAGCGTCGGACGGGAGCGATCTGGGGCCAACGTCCTGACTTTC CASSVGRERSGANVLTF
TRBJ2-2 TRBD2 . TRBV11-3 TGTGCCAGCAGCTGTAGACTAGCGGGGGGGCAGGATCGCAACACCGGGGAGCTGTTTTTT CASSCRLAGGQDRNTGELFF
TRBJ2-5 . . TRBV27 TGTGCCAGCAGTTCTACAGGGACCTGGGGAGAGACCCAGTACTTC CASSSTGTWGETQYF
TRBJ2-7 . . TRBV5-1 TGCGCCAGCAGCTTGGGACTAGAGAACTACGAGCAGTACTTC CASSLGLENYEQYF
TRBJ1-4 . once TRBV6-5 . CASSSSPGTSNEKLFF
TRBJ2-4 . . TRBV27 TGTGCCAGCAGTGCGAACGGTCAAAACATTCAGTACTTC CASSANGQNIQYF
TRBJ2-7 . few TRBV5-4 TGTGCCAGCAGCTTTGGCCCTAATCCCTCCTACGAGCAGTACTTC CASSFGPNPSYEQYF
TRBJ2-7 . medium-sized TRBV7-2 TGTGCCAGCAGCTCGACCGGCACAGGTTACGAGCAGTACTTC CASSSTGTGYEQYF
TRBJ1-1 . . TRBV4-1 TGCGCCAGCAGCCAAGGGACGAACACTGAAGCTTTCTTT CASSQGTNTEAFF
TRBJ1-3 TRBD1 . TRBV5-1 TGCGCCAGCAGACGGGACAGGGGTTCTGGAAACACCATATATTTT CASRRDRGSGNTIYF
TRBJ2-1 . once TRBV19 TGTGCCAGTAGTATAGGGAGGGGCTCCACCTACAATGAGCAGTTCTTC CASSIGRGSTYNEQFF
TRBJ2-5 TRBD2 . TRBV6-6 TGTGCCAGCAGTACCAATAGCCTAGCGGGGGAAGAGACCCAGTACTTC CASSTNSLAGEETQYF
TRBJ2-3 TRBD2 . TRBV13 TGTGCCAGCAGCCCGATATCCCTAGCGGGAGATGTAAGTTGGGATACGCAGTATTTT CASSPISLAGDVSWDTQYF
TRBJ2-7 . . TRBV2 TGTGCCAGCAGTGAAGACATAGGACAGCAAGCCTACGAGCAGTACTTC CASSEDIGQQAYEQYF
TRBJ1-4 . . TRBV2 TGTGCCAGCAGCGGGGGCGATTCAACTAATGAAAAACTGTTTTTT CASSGGDSTNEKLFF
TRBJ1-3 . . TRBV2 TGTGCCAGCAGTGATCTAACCTACTCTGGAAACACCATATATTTT CASSDLTYSGNTIYF
TRBJ2-7 . . TRBV6-5 TGTGCCAGCAGTTACATGGGATTTCGGGACGAGCAGTACTTC CASSYMGFRDEQYF
TRBJ2-1 . . TRBV7-3 TGTGCCAGCAGCTTATTCAGTGGTGAGCAGTTCTTC CASSLFSGEQFF
TRBJ1-5 . . TRBV5-8 TGTGCCAGCAGCCCCGGAGCCGGAGGGCATTTT CASSPGAGGHF
TRBJ1-1 . few TRBV2 TGTGCCAGCAGTGTACAGGGCCCTAACACTGAAGCTTTCTTT CASSVQGPNTEAFF
TRBJ2-3 . . TRBV25-1 TGTGCCAGCAGTGAACGCCGGGCGGGCCTGGGTAATACGCAGTATTTT CASSERRAGLGNTQYF
TRBJ2-2 . . TRBV5-4 TGTGCCAGCACCTATACGGGAGCCTACACCGGGGAGCTGTTTTTT CASTYTGAYTGELFF
TRBJ1-2 . . TRBV10-2 TGCGCCGCGAGGGAACCCTATGGCTACACCTTC CAAREPYGYTF
TRBJ1-4 . . TRBV28 TGTGCCAGCAGTTCCCCCCCACTGGGAGCTTCTAATGAAAAACTGTTTTTT CASSSPPLGASNEKLFF
TRBJ2-3 . . TRBV27 TGTGCCAGTTCGGTCACAGATACGCAGTATTTT CASSVTDTQYF
TRBJ1-1 TRBD1 . TRBV5-6 TGTGCCAGCAGCCTACCCCGTCCCTTGGACAGGCACACTGAAGCTTTCTTT CASSLPRPLDRHTEAFF
TRBJ2-6 . . TRBV12-2 TGTGCAAGTCGCAGTCGGTCCTTCTGGGCCAACGTCCTGACTTTC CASRSRSFWANVLTF
TRBJ1-2 . . TRBV5-1 TGCGCCAGCGCGATTTCGATGGGTGGGAATGGCTACACCTTC CASAISMGGNGYTF
TRBJ2-4 . . TRBV29-1 TGCAGCGTTGAAATGGGCTTAGCCAAAAACATTCAGTACTTC CSVEMGLAKNIQYF
TRBJ2-7 TRBD2 . TRBV4-1 TGCGCCAGCAGCCTCCGACTAGCGGGAGTCTACGAGCAGTACTTC CASSLRLAGVYEQYF
TRBJ1-6 . . TRBV6-1 TGTGCCAGCAGTGACCGGGGGGCGGTTTCACCCCTCCACTTT CASSDRGAVSPLHF
TRBJ2-5 TRBD2 . TRBV7-9 TGTGCCAGCAGCTTAGAGCCCTCGGGACTAGCGGGGAAGACCCAGTACTTC CASSLEPSGLAGKTQYF
TRBJ2-5 . . TRBV5-4 TGTGCCAGCAGCCTCTACCCCGCAGGCGCGGGGGAGACCCAGTACTTC CASSLYPAGAGETQYF
TRBJ2-3 . once TRBV7-8 TGTGCCAGCAGCTTAGCTCGGGAGCCGTATTTT CASSLAREPYF
TRBJ2-7 . . TRBV11-2 TGTGCCAGCAGCCATCTTGGGGGGGCCGGTGTCTACGAGCAGTACTTC CASSHLGGAGVYEQYF
TRBJ1-6 . . TRBV5-6 TGTGCCAGCATCCAGAGCTCCTATAATTCACCCCTCCACTTT CASIQSSYNSPLHF
TRBJ2-7 TRBD1 once TRBV6-5 TGTGCCAGCAGCCCATCCGGGACAGGCTACGAGCAGTACTTC CASSPSGTGYEQYF
TRBJ1-2 TRBD1 . TRBV14 TGTGCCAGCAGCCCGCTGACAGGGACTAACTATGGCTACACCTTC CASSPLTGTNYGYTF
TRBJ1-1 . few TRBV11-1 TGTGCCAGCAGCTTAGTAGGGTATGGGACTGAAGCTTTCTTT CASSLVGYGTEAFF
TRBJ2-7 TRBD1 . TRBV6-6 TGTGCCAGCAGTACCGGGGACAGGAGGGGGGAGCAGTACTTC CASSTGDRRGEQYF
TRBJ2-3 . . TRBV7-6 TGTGCCAGCAGCTTAGAGGGGGGCACAGATACGCAGTATTTT CASSLEGGTDTQYF
TRBJ2-2 TRBD2 . TRBV9 TGTGCCAGCACCCCTAGCGGGCGCGGGGAGCTGTTTTTT CASTPSGRGELFF
TRBJ2-2 TRBD2 . TRBV7-9 TGTGCCAGCCCCGCGACTAGCGGGGGGGTAGCGGGCACCGGGGAGCTGTTTTTT CASPATSGGVAGTGELFF
TRBJ2-1 TRBD1 . TRBV9 TGTGCCAGCAGCGGGACCGGGACAGTCTACAATGAGCAGTTCTTC CASSGTGTVYNEQFF
TRBJ2-7 . . TRBV28 TGTGCCAGCAGTTTATCAGGGGAATCCTACGAGCAGTACTTC CASSLSGESYEQYF
TRBJ1-3 . . TRBV7-2 TGTGCCAGCAGCTTACTAGGTATCGGAAACACCATATATTTT CASSLLGIGNTIYF
TRBJ2-3 . . TRBV20-1 TGCAGTGCTCTACATACAGATACGCAGTATTTT CSALHTDTQYF
TRBJ2-5 TRBD1 . TRBV18 TGTGCCAGCTCACCACGACAGGGGGCACGGCAAGAGACCCAGTACTTC CASSPRQGARQETQYF